These 25 T cell receptor beta chains came from one sample sequenced in a study of cytomegalovirus exposure and HLA in healthy donors. The PCR made use of 60 Vbeta and 13 Jbeta primers. The data were produced by immunoSEQ multiplex PCR, yet TCRdb's version contains in-frame clones alone and is incomplete. The top ten clones hold roughly 2.3% of a sample with about 180,000 clones, roughly 80% of them seen once. Material: PBMCs. The receptors shown here come from a male donor in good health and CMV-seronegative.

V is TRBV27 and J is TRBJ2-1; no definite D call. Trimming shortened V by 3 bases and J by 4 bases, and 10 bases separated the two germline ends. Germline loops: CDR1 MNHEY, CDR2 SMNVEV (reference sequence). The CDR3 is 14 amino acids. The CDR3 here is CASSFLTEYNEQFF. The CDR3 coding sequence is TGTGCCAGCAGTTTTTTAACCGAGTACAATGAGCAGTTCTTC.

V usage is TRBV9 and J usage is TRBJ2-5; 9 bases are shared with TRBD2. Germline-derived CDR1 and CDR2 are SGDLS and YYNGEE. The CDR3 is 16 residues long. The V segment lost 5 bases and the J segment 5 bases; nucleotides outside the gene matches: 13. The CDR3 DNA sequence: TGTGCCAGCAGTCCTATAGATCGCGGGGGGGCGGAGACCCAGTACTTC. Amino acids: CASSPIDRGGAETQYF.

This clone was detected once. This chain joins TRBV27 and TRBJ2-5; TRBD2 matches at 11 bases. Germline-derived CDR1 and CDR2 are MNHEY and SMNVEV (reference sequence). The length of the CDR3 is 17 residues. The V and J ends lost 4 bases and 4 bases, in that order; junction bases with no gene match: 11. DNA of the CDR3: TGTGCCAGCAGTTACCAATCGACTAGCGGGGTGGGAGAGACCCAGTACTTC. The encoded protein is CASSYQSTSGVGETQYF.

In DNA, the CDR3 is TGTGCCACCAGCAGAGATAGAGGGTCAGGAAACACCATATATTTT. Its translation: CATSRDRGSGNTIYF. The chain links TRBV15 to TRBJ1-3; D uncertain. Trimming shortened V by 0 bases and J by 4 bases, and 10 bases separated the two germline ends. The CDR3 covers 15 residues. Germline lookup yields CDR1 LNHNV and CDR2 YYDKDF (reference sequence).

CDR3 DNA: TGTGCCAGCGGGGTCTCCGGGGGTGGGGCCAACGTCCTGACTTTC. Translated, it gives CASGVSGGGANVLTF. The rearrangement uses TRBV6-5 and TRBJ2-6, with a weak D call TRBD2 (6 bases). The V and J ends lost 8 bases and 3 bases respectively, with 14 bases between them. This CDR3 has 15 residues. Germline-derived CDR1 and CDR2 are MNHEY and SVGAGI.

This rearrangement joins TRBV4-3 to TRBJ2-5; no definite D call. The DNA end is more similar to TRBJ2-7, so the J call may be wrong. CDR3 length equals 13 residues. In germline, CDR1 is LGHNA, CDR2 YSLEER. The CDR3 region has the DNA TGCGCCAGCAGCCAAGGAGTCTCCTACGAGCAGTACTTC. Protein sequence: CASSQGVSYEQYF.

The chain carries TRBV11-2 and TRBJ1-1; D gene uncertain. This CDR3 comprises 14 residues. Germline assignment: CDR1 SGHAT and CDR2 FQNNGV. Trimming took 10 bases from V and 5 from J, leaving 20 bases between them. The CDR3 sequence is CAILRPKRGTEAFF. The CDR3 bases are TGTGCCATCCTACGTCCTAAACGAGGGACTGAAGCTTTCTTT.

This chain links TRBV7-2 with TRBJ2-3; possibly TRBD1 for D (5 bases). The germline V gene has CDR1 SGHTA and CDR2 FQGNSA. V was cut by 5 bases and J by 4 bases, with 13 bases left in between. This CDR3 region has 14 residues. The CDR3 sequence is CASSPRVRADTQYF. CDR3 bases: TGTGCCAGCAGCCCCAGGGTTCGAGCAGATACGCAGTATTTT.

This chain connects TRBV5-4 to TRBJ2-1; 8 bases align to TRBD2. The trim removed 3 bases at V and 0 bases at J, leaving 5 bases unmatched. The germline V gene encodes CDR1 SGHNT and CDR2 YYREEE (reference sequence). The CDR3 sequence is 16 residues long. This chain's CDR3 is CASSSTSGFSYNEQFF. CDR3 coding DNA: TGTGCCAGCAGCTCTACTAGCGGTTTCTCCTACAATGAGCAGTTCTTC. The whole variable domain, remainder taken from reference TRBV5-4 and TRBJ2-1, is ETGVTQSPTHLIKTRGQQVTLRCSSQSGHNTVSWYQQALGQGPQFIFQYYREEENGRGNFPPRFSGLQFPNYSSELNVNALELDDSALYLCASSSTSGFSYNEQFFGPGTRLTVL.

This chain connects TRBV19 to TRBJ2-2; possibly TRBD1 for D (5 bases). V was pared by 3 bases and J by 0 bases, with 11 bases between. From germline, CDR1 is LNHDA and CDR2 SQIVND (reference sequence). This CDR3 is 16 amino acids long. The CDR3 nucleotides are TGTGCCAGTAGTATGGCAGGGCGCGCGAACACCGGGGAGCTGTTTTTT. Its translation is CASSMAGRANTGELFF.

V and J are TRBV11-3 and TRBJ2-7, with TRBD2 identical over 8 bases. The J segment lost 9 bases and the V segment lost 2 bases, leaving 6 bases of the junction unmatched. This CDR3 has 13 amino acids. Germline V gene sequence: CDR1 SGHNT, CDR2 YENEEA. The CDR3 loop is CASSLNPGLGQYF. Here the CDR3 DNA reads TGTGCCAGCAGCTTAAACCCGGGACTAGGGCAGTACTTC.

The chain is built from TRBV28 and TRBJ1-2; TRBD1 is a possible D gene (6 bases). V gave up 2 bases and J gave up 7 bases, with 14 bases separating them. This CDR3 has 14 residues. Germline V CDR1 and CDR2: MDHEN, SYDVKM. The CDR3 spells CASSLNRDWGGYTF. The CDR3 region has the DNA TGTGCCAGCAGTTTAAACAGGGATTGGGGTGGCTACACCTTC.

V is TRBV27 and J is TRBJ1-1, with 7 bases that match TRBD1. The length of the CDR3 is 14 residues. The germline CDR1 and CDR2 sequences are MNHEY and SMNVEV (reference sequence). Trimming cost V 5 bases and J 4 bases; bases outside gene matches: 7. This chain's CDR3 is CASSQHTGVTEAFF. CDR3 coding DNA: TGTGCCAGCAGTCAGCATACAGGGGTCACTGAAGCTTTCTTT.

This clone was seen ten or more times. The rearrangement uses TRBV6-1 and TRBJ1-4; D is possibly TRBD1 (6 bases). Trimming took off 2 bases at V and 8 bases at J, with 9 bases between the two ends. The CDR3 consists of 13 residues. In germline, CDR1 is MNHNS, CDR2 SASEGT. CDR3 in DNA: TGTGCCAGCAGTGAACGGCAGGGGGAAAAACTGTTTTTT. Translated: CASSERQGEKLFF.

This clone was counted between two and nine times. This chain connects TRBV6-1 to TRBJ1-5; maybe TRBD1 (5 bases). Per the germline V gene, CDR1 is MNHNS and CDR2 is SASEGT. The CDR3 spans 14 residues. Trimming shortened V by 2 bases and J by 5 bases, and 10 bases separated the two germline ends. CDR3 sequence (DNA): TGTGCCAGCAGTGAAAGGGGTTTTGATCAGCCCCAGCATTTT. This codes for CASSERGFDQPQHF.

The J gene is TRBJ2-7, the V gene TRBV19, with D possibly matching TRBD2 (6 bases). With 4 bases removed from V and 3 bases from J, the gap between germline ends came to 13 bases. The CDR3 sequence is 14 residues long. Germline V gene lookup returns CDR1 LNHDA and CDR2 SQIVND (reference sequence). CDR3 protein: CASSRDSDLYEQYF. CDR3 coding DNA: TGTGCCAGTAGTAGGGACTCGGATCTCTACGAGCAGTACTTC.

The V and J genes are TRBV28 and TRBJ1-2; perhaps TRBD1 as D (6 bases). Trimming removed 7 bases from V and 7 bases from J, with 19 bases in between. Germline assignment: CDR1 MDHEN and CDR2 SYDVKM. The CDR3 sequence is 14 residues long. CDR3 in amino acids: CASTTHGGRSGYTF. In DNA form, the CDR3 reads TGTGCCAGCACCACCCACGGGGGGCGCAGTGGCTACACCTTC.

The V gene is TRBV28, the J gene TRBJ1-1, with 7 bases lining up with TRBD1. Germline CDR1 reads MDHEN; CDR2 reads SYDVKM. There are 17 residues in the CDR3. J was trimmed by 2 bases and V by 4 bases; bases with no gene match: 13. This CDR3 is CASSSLVWGQTNTEAFF. The CDR3 coding sequence is TGTGCCAGCAGTTCATTGGTGTGGGGACAGACAAACACTGAAGCTTTCTTT. Full variable domain (rest looked up from reference TRBV28 and TRBJ1-1): DVKVTQSSRYLVKRTGEKVFLECVQDMDHENMFWYRQDPGLGLRLIYFSYDVKMKEKGDIPEGYSVSREKKERFSLILESASTNQTSMYLCASSSLVWGQTNTEAFFGQGTRLTVV.

The chain is built from TRBV18 and TRBJ2-1; 12 bases match TRBD2. CDR1 is KGHSH, CDR2 LQKENI, per germline. The CDR3 has 17 amino acids. J was trimmed by 4 bases and V by 1 base; bases with no gene match: 5. In DNA, the CDR3 is TGTGCCAGCTCACCACTGACTAGCGGGAGCCCGTACAATGAGCAGTTCTTC. Amino acid sequence: CASSPLTSGSPYNEQFF. Complete variable domain (other parts from reference TRBV18 and TRBJ2-1): NAGVMQNPRHLVRRRGQEARLRCSPMKGHSHVYWYRQLPEEGLKFMVYLQKENIIDESGMPKERFSAEFPKEGPSILRIQQVVRGDSAAYFCASSPLTSGSPYNEQFFGPGTRLTVL.

The chain employs TRBV7-9 and TRBJ2-3, with 11 bases fitting TRBD2. The length of the CDR3 is 16 residues. The V and J ends lost 5 bases and 4 bases, in that order; junction bases with no gene match: 8. Germline-derived CDR1 and CDR2 are SEHNR and FQNEAQ (reference sequence). As DNA, the CDR3 is TGTGCCAGCAGCCTCACTAGCGGGAGCGGATCAGATACGCAGTATTTT. The encoded protein is CASSLTSGSGSDTQYF.

The chain combines TRBV6-6 with TRBJ1-4; D might be TRBD1 (6 bases). Germline values: CDR1 MNHNY, CDR2 SVGAGI (reference sequence). This CDR3 has 16 amino acids. Between the trimmed V and J ends, which lost 2 bases and 8 bases, there was a span of 18 bases. The CDR3 DNA is TGTGCCAGCAGTTACATTACTTCGGGACAAAAGGAAAAACTGTTTTTT. This gives the protein CASSYITSGQKEKLFF.

To note about this clone: One junction end does not reproduce the germline sequence, and a read error may be involved. V is TRBV7-9 and J is TRBJ1-1; unclear D gene. CDR1 SEHNR and CDR2 FQNEAQ come from the germline V gene (reference sequence). The CDR3 is made up of 12 amino acids. The DNA for the CDR3 is TGTTCCAGCGGCGGAATGAACACTGAAGCTTTCTTT. As protein: CSSGGMNTEAFF.

The chain links TRBV28 to TRBJ1-4; possible D gene TRBD1, 5 bases. The CDR3 consists of 17 residues. CDR1 is MDHEN, CDR2 SYDVKM, per germline. V gave up 1 base and J gave up 0 bases, with 12 bases separating them. In DNA form, the CDR3 reads TGTGCCAGCAGTTTATTGGGGGGACCTGCAACTAATGAAAAACTGTTTTTT. Its translation is CASSLLGGPATNEKLFF.

This chain uses TRBV11-2 with TRBJ1-3, with D perhaps matching TRBD1 (6 bases). In germline, CDR1 is SGHAT, CDR2 FQNNGV. The length of the CDR3 is 15 residues. The ends were cut back, 5 bases at V and 6 bases at J, with 17 bases in the middle. CDR3 sequence (DNA): TGTGCCAGCAGCGCCGCGGGGGGGGCCCTAAACACCATATATTTT. Translated, it gives CASSAAGGALNTIYF.

The chain employs TRBV4-2 and TRBJ2-7; maybe TRBD2 (7 bases). This CDR3 has 15 amino acids. The ends were cut back, 4 bases at V and 2 bases at J, with 15 bases in the middle. Germline CDR1 and CDR2: LGHNA and YNFKEQ. CDR3 nucleotides: TGTGCCAGCAGCCCCAAGGGGGGGAAAACCTACGAGCAGTACTTC. As protein: CASSPKGGKTYEQYF.